This T cell receptor beta chain was identified during a study of CD8 T cells in Susac syndrome. Reverse transcription of about 0.5 to 1 ug RNA was carried out with random hexamers. Amplification of TCR beta CDR3 was carried out by immunoSEQ multiplex PCR, which covered 54 Vbeta and 13 Jbeta segments. Via MiXCR, TCRdb re-called the immunoSEQ multiplex PCR reads, giving one row per CDR3 protein. The sample includes some 130,000 distinct CDR3 sequences, 90% to 95% of them seen just once. The CDR3 consists of 14 residues. Trimming removed 3 bases at V and 4 bases at J, with 12 bases between. TCR beta sequences were obtained from blood CD8+ and CD4+ T cells. TEMRA cells underwent FACS enrichment and CD8+ and CD4+ T cells underwent negative isolation.

The chain is built from TRBV12-3 or TRBV12-4 and TRBJ2-5; D tentatively fits TRBD1 or TRBD2 (5 bases each). The sequenced sample consisted of CD4+ T cells from PBMCs. The sequence was collected from a human donor in good health. CDR3 nucleotides: TGTGCCAGCAGTTTCGAGGGGCTGGGAGAGACCCAGTACTTC. Amino acids: CASSFEGLGETQYF.